Listed here are 32 T cell receptor beta chains from one sample, sequenced in a study of cytomegalovirus exposure and HLA in healthy donors. Repertoires were generated with immunoSEQ multiplex PCR, while TCRdb's copy carries only in-frame clones and drops some. The data contain 71,000 or so clones, approximately 94% of them singletons. The sample comprised PBMCs. The origin of the receptors is a young man in good health and CMV-seropositive.

The rearrangement links TRBV9 to TRBJ1-4, with 7 nucleotides matching TRBD1. Germline V lookup: CDR1 SGDLS, CDR2 YYNGEE. CDR3 length: 15 residues. V dropped 4 bases and J dropped 7; count of bases not matched to a gene: 10. The CDR3 DNA reads TGTGCCAGCAGCTCAAACGGACAGGCATTTGAAAAACTGTTTTTT. This encodes CASSSNGQAFEKLFF.

V gene TRBV11-3 combines with J gene TRBJ2-7; 10 bases are shared with TRBD1. Trimming at V came to 4 bases and at J to 1 base, leaving 4 bases not matched to a gene. The germline CDR1 and CDR2 sequences are SGHNT and YENEEA. The CDR3 runs to 15 residues. CDR3 sequence (DNA): TGTGCCAGCAGCTACGGGACAGGGGTTTCCTACGAGCAGTACTTC. Translation: CASSYGTGVSYEQYF.

V is TRBV4-2 and J is TRBJ2-3, with D possibly matching TRBD2 (5 bases). The length of the CDR3 is 13 residues. CDR1 LGHNA and CDR2 YNFKEQ come from the germline V gene. Trimming left V 3 bases short and J 5 bases short, with 9 bases between. The CDR3 coding sequence is TGTGCCAGCAGCCATAAAGCGGAAGATACGCAGTATTTT. This translates into CASSHKAEDTQYF.

The rearrangement links TRBV13 to TRBJ2-3, with unresolved D. CDR1 is PRHDT and CDR2 is FYEKMQ in the germline V gene (reference sequence). The CDR3 runs to 13 residues. V was trimmed by 5 bases and J by 4 bases, leaving 10 bases between them. The CDR3 nucleotides are TGTGCCAGCAGCCTATCGAGCTCAGATACGCAGTATTTT. This sequence encodes CASSLSSSDTQYF.

The CDR3 region is CASRTAQITEAFF. DNA for the CDR3: TGTGCCAGCAGGACAGCGCAGATCACTGAAGCTTTCTTT. The chain joins TRBV2 to TRBJ1-1; a possible D gene is TRBD1 (5 bases). The length of the CDR3 is 13 residues. The germline CDR1 and CDR2 sequences are SNHLY and FYNNEI. The V end was cut by 6 bases, the J end by 4 bases, with 12 bases between.

CDR3 loop: CAISRDRVLPNYGYTF. In DNA, the CDR3 is TGTGCCATCAGCCGGGACAGGGTTTTACCTAACTATGGCTACACCTTC. The chain employs TRBV10-3 and TRBJ1-2, with 9 bases that match TRBD1. The junction had 8 bases not matched to a gene; V was cut back by 6 bases and J by 0 bases. Per germline, CDR1 ENHRY and CDR2 SYGVKD. The CDR3 runs to 16 residues.

The gene calls are TRBV7-8 and TRBJ2-6; D possibly corresponds to TRBD1 (6 bases). Trimming cost V 5 bases and J 2 bases, with 13 bases left between them. This CDR3 is built from 16 residues. The germline V gene encodes CDR1 SGHVS and CDR2 FQNEAQ. The CDR3 DNA reads as TGTGCCAGCAGCATCAGGGGAATGGCTGGGGCCAACGTCCTGACTTTC. This encodes CASSIRGMAGANVLTF.

V is TRBV28 and J is TRBJ2-7, with 16 bases aligning to TRBD2. The J segment lost 2 bases and the V segment lost 4 bases, leaving 8 bases of the junction unmatched. The germline V gene encodes CDR1 MDHEN and CDR2 SYDVKM. The CDR3 is 18 amino acids. DNA for the CDR3: TGTGCCAGCAGTTCCCCGGGACTAGCGGGAGGGCCGGCCTACGAGCAGTACTTC. Its protein is CASSSPGLAGGPAYEQYF.

The rearrangement joins TRBV30 to TRBJ1-5, with D possibly matching TRBD1 (5 bases). The CDR3 length is 14 residues. CDR1 and CDR2 from the germline V gene are GTSNPN and SVGIG (reference sequence). V lost 0 bases and J 6 bases, leaving 12 bases between the germline ends. CDR3 amino acids: CAWSVNGGPQPQHF. The DNA for the CDR3 is TGTGCCTGGAGTGTGAACGGGGGACCTCAGCCCCAGCATTTT.

This chain links TRBV27 with TRBJ1-1, with D unclear. The CDR3 runs to 16 residues. Deletions cut 3 bases from V and 5 bases from J, with 19 bases between. The germline CDR1 and CDR2 sequences are MNHEY and SMNVEV (reference sequence). The CDR3 nucleotides are TGTGCCAGCAGTTTTACACCCGGACTTTGGTTAACTGAAGCTTTCTTT. Translating gives CASSFTPGLWLTEAFF.

CDR3 sequence: CASSKDTGTETYEQYF. The CDR3 DNA is TGTGCCAGCAGCAAAGATACCGGGACAGAGACCTACGAGCAGTACTTC. The J gene is TRBJ2-7, the V gene TRBV11-2; 7 positions match TRBD1. There are 16 residues in the CDR3. V shed 5 bases and J 2 bases; nucleotides not matched to a gene: 12. Germline V gene sequence: CDR1 SGHAT, CDR2 FQNNGV.

The chain uses TRBV5-1 and TRBJ2-2; D is perhaps TRBD2 (6 bases). The V end lost 0 bases, the J end lost 1 base, and 10 bases lay between the germline ends. The CDR3 runs 16 residues. CDR1 and CDR2 from the germline V gene are SGHRS and YFSETQ. The CDR3 coding sequence is TGCGCCAGCAGCTTGGGGGCGGGGTTGAACACCGGGGAGCTGTTTTTT. Translation gives CASSLGAGLNTGELFF. Combining the CDR3 with reference TRBV5-1 and TRBJ2-2 gives the whole variable domain KAGVTQTPRYLIKTRGQQVTLSCSPISGHRSVSWYQQTPGQGLQFLFEYFSETQRNKGNFPGRFSGRQFSNSRSEMNVSTLELGDSALYLCASSLGAGLNTGELFFGEGSRLTVL.

J is TRBJ2-7 and V is TRBV7-8; a weak D match, TRBD2 (5 bases). This CDR3 has 11 amino acids. Trimming cost V 5 bases and J 3 bases, with 5 bases left between them. Per germline, CDR1 SGHVS and CDR2 FQNEAQ. The CDR3 spells CASSRGYEQYF. In DNA, the CDR3 is TGTGCCAGCAGCCGGGGCTACGAGCAGTACTTC.

The CDR3 region is CAISESVLRDYGYTF. The CDR3 region has the DNA TGTGCCATCAGTGAGTCTGTATTACGGGACTATGGCTACACCTTC. V gene TRBV10-3 combines with J gene TRBJ1-2; D not certain. The V end lost 0 bases, the J end lost 3 bases, and 11 bases lay between the germline ends. CDR1 and CDR2 (germline): ENHRY, SYGVKD. There are 15 residues in the CDR3.

This rearrangement joins TRBV4-1 to TRBJ2-3, with a tentative D call TRBD2 (6 bases). V lost 1 base and J lost 0, with 11 bases in between. The CDR3 consists of 16 residues. Germline V lookup: CDR1 MGHRA, CDR2 YSYEKL. CDR3 bases: TGCGCCAGCAGCCAAGCCGCCGGGACTAGCACAGATACGCAGTATTTT. It encodes CASSQAAGTSTDTQYF.

The V call is TRBV27, the J call TRBJ2-7, with 8 bases identical to TRBD2. Germline CDR1 reads MNHEY; CDR2 reads SMNVEV (reference sequence). The CDR3 has 15 residues. Trimming removed 0 bases from V and 4 bases from J; junction bases left unmatched: 5. The CDR3 is CASSLSSGSRYEQYF. The DNA for the CDR3 is TGTGCCAGCAGTTTATCAAGCGGGAGCCGTTACGAGCAGTACTTC.

The V and J genes are TRBV5-1 and TRBJ2-7, with D possibly being TRBD1 (6 bases). This CDR3 spans 15 amino acids. Germline V gives CDR1 SGHRS, CDR2 YFSETQ. Trimming removed 0 bases from V and 0 bases from J, with 10 bases in between. CDR3 protein: CASSLGDIYSYEQYF. The CDR3 nucleotides are TGCGCCAGCAGCTTGGGGGACATCTACTCCTACGAGCAGTACTTC.

The J gene is TRBJ2-7, the V gene TRBV5-1; TRBD2 might be the D (6 bases). Per germline, CDR1 SGHRS and CDR2 YFSETQ. The CDR3 sequence is 14 residues long. V was clipped by 4 bases and J by 5 bases, with 16 bases between them. The DNA of the CDR3 is TGCGCCAGCAGCACCGCGGGGCTTATTCACGAGCAGTACTTC. Translating gives CASSTAGLIHEQYF.

The rearrangement joins TRBV7-9 to TRBJ2-7, with 10 bases aligning to TRBD2. Germline CDR1 reads SEHNR; CDR2 reads FQNEAQ (reference sequence). J gave up 7 bases and V 5 bases, and 5 bases lay outside the gene matches. This CDR3 is built from 13 residues. The CDR3 sequence: CASSASGSGEQYF. In DNA, the CDR3 is TGTGCCAGCAGCGCTAGCGGGAGTGGTGAGCAGTACTTC.

This clone was recorded once. The chain uses TRBV9 and TRBJ1-2; TRBD1 is a possible D gene (6 bases). V gave up 3 bases and J gave up 4 bases, with 13 bases separating them. The CDR3 length is 14 residues. Looked up from germline, CDR1 is SGDLS and CDR2 is YYNGEE. The CDR3 DNA reads TGTGCCAGCAGCGACGGGGACACCGCCTATGGCTACACCTTC. Protein: CASSDGDTAYGYTF.

V gene TRBV18 combines with J gene TRBJ2-1, with 13 bases lining up with TRBD2. The CDR3 spans 15 residues. The germline V gene has CDR1 KGHSH and CDR2 LQKENI. Germline trimming cut 0 bases from V and 9 bases from J; bases unmatched to any gene: 2. CDR3 coding DNA: TGTGCCAGCTCACCACCTGGACTAGCGGGAGCTGAGCAGTTCTTC. Translation: CASSPPGLAGAEQFF.

This chain connects TRBV10-3 to TRBJ2-3; TRBD2 matches at 14 bases. Germline assignment: CDR1 ENHRY and CDR2 SYGVKD. With 6 bases clipped from V and 6 bases from J, the junction kept 2 bases outside the gene matches. The CDR3 totals 14 residues. The CDR3 reads CAIRGLAGVDTQYF. In DNA, the CDR3 is TGTGCCATCAGGGGACTAGCGGGGGTGGATACGCAGTATTTT.

The chain is built from TRBV11-2 and TRBJ2-3, with 9 bases aligning to TRBD2. The CDR3 is 15 amino acids. In germline, CDR1 is SGHAT, CDR2 FQNNGV. V was clipped by 4 bases and J by 4 bases; unmatched bases: 6. The CDR3 DNA reads TGTGCCAGCAGCTACTTAGCGGGAGTGGCAGATACGCAGTATTTT. Translation: CASSYLAGVADTQYF.

The chain links TRBV19 to TRBJ2-7; 10 bases match TRBD2. Unmatched junction bases numbered 6, after V lost 4 bases and J lost 6 bases. The CDR3 extends over 14 amino acids. CDR1 and CDR2 (germline): LNHDA, SQIVND (reference sequence). In nucleotides, the CDR3 is TGTGCCAGTAGTACTAGCGGGAGTTTTGTCGAGCAGTACTTC. Its protein product is CASSTSGSFVEQYF.

The CDR3 DNA reads as TGTGCCAGCAGCTTGTGGGGGGAATCACCCCTCCACTTT. Translated: CASSLWGESPLHF. J is TRBJ1-6 and V is TRBV7-3; D might be TRBD1 (5 bases). The V end was cut by 3 bases, the J end by 10 bases, with 10 bases between. The CDR3 loop spans 13 amino acids. Germline V gene sequence: CDR1 SGHTA, CDR2 FQGTGA.

The chain carries TRBV11-2 and TRBJ2-1, with 8 bases matching TRBD2. J gave up 9 bases and V 7 bases, and 11 bases lay outside the gene matches. Germline loops: CDR1 SGHAT, CDR2 FQNNGV. This CDR3 spans 14 amino acids. CDR3 residues: CASKRGLGGGEQFF. The CDR3 DNA is TGTGCCAGCAAAAGGGGACTAGGAGGGGGTGAGCAGTTCTTC.

The V gene is TRBV10-3, the J gene TRBJ2-2; perhaps TRBD1 as D (7 bases). This CDR3 comprises 15 residues. Trimming left V 0 bases short and J 5 bases short, with 10 bases between. CDR1 is ENHRY and CDR2 is SYGVKD in the germline V gene. The CDR3 region has the DNA TGTGCCATCAGTGAGTCCAGGGGGAGGACCGGGGAGCTGTTTTTT. This translates into CAISESRGRTGELFF.

The genes are TRBV9 and TRBJ1-2; possibly TRBD1 for D (5 bases). The CDR3 totals 15 residues. Trimming took off 4 bases at V and 3 bases at J, with 16 bases between the two ends. Germline V gene sequence: CDR1 SGDLS, CDR2 YYNGEE. CDR3 amino acids: CASSTSGRGDYGYTF. CDR3 in DNA: TGTGCCAGCAGCACGTCTGGTCGGGGGGACTATGGCTACACCTTC.

This clone was seen only a few times. This chain uses TRBV11-2 with TRBJ1-5; possibly TRBD1 for D (5 bases). The CDR3 consists of 19 residues. The V gene's germline CDR1 is SGHAT and CDR2 FQNNGV. V dropped 5 bases and J dropped 2 bases, with 25 bases sitting between them. The CDR3 bases are TGTGCCAGCAGCCCAACGTTCTCCGGTAACAGGAGTGGCAATCAGCCCCAGCATTTT. Its protein product is CASSPTFSGNRSGNQPQHF. The entire variable domain, with the rest obtained from reference TRBV11-2 and TRBJ1-5, is as follows: EAGVAQSPRYKIIEKRQSVAFWCNPISGHATLYWYQQILGQGPKLLIQFQNNGVVDDSQLPKDRFSAERLKGVDSTLKIQPAKLEDSAVYLCASSPTFSGNRSGNQPQHFGDGTRLSIL.

The rearrangement links TRBV6-1 to TRBJ2-5; TRBD2 aligns across 7 bases. The CDR3 runs 17 residues. CDR1 is MNHNS, CDR2 SASEGT, per germline. The V and J ends lost 2 bases and 4 bases, in that order; junction bases with no gene match: 13. In DNA, the CDR3 is TGTGCCAGCAGTGAATGGGGAGCGGGATCAGGGCGAGAGACCCAGTACTTC. Translated, it gives CASSEWGAGSGRETQYF.

The V call is TRBV6-4, the J call TRBJ2-1, with 15 bases lining up with TRBD2. J lost 4 bases, V lost 4 bases, and 8 bases had no gene match. Germline CDR1 is MRHNA and CDR2 is SNTAGT. CDR3 length: 18 amino acids. The CDR3 DNA reads TGTGCCAGCAGTGCCCGAGGACTAGCGGGAGGGTCATACAATGAGCAGTTCTTC. This encodes CASSARGLAGGSYNEQFF.

The chain joins TRBV5-5 to TRBJ1-1, with 9 bases aligning to TRBD1. CDR1 and CDR2 from the germline V gene are SGHKS and YYEKEE (reference sequence). The J segment lost 0 bases and the V segment lost 0 bases, leaving 3 bases of the junction unmatched. This CDR3 has 16 amino acids. The CDR3: CASSLVGQGMNTEAFF. The CDR3 bases are TGTGCCAGCAGCTTGGTGGGACAGGGTATGAACACTGAAGCTTTCTTT.